These 17 T cell receptor beta chains were all obtained from the same sample, sequenced in a study of multiple sclerosis patients with progressive multifocal leukoencephalopathy. Time point of the sample: before natalizumab initiation. Here immunoSEQ multiplex PCR was the method, and the copy in TCRdb shows in-frame clones only, minus some. The sample contains about 28,000 clones, more than 70% of which appear only once. Sample: PBMCs. The receptors come from a human donor with multiple sclerosis.

V and J are TRBV30 and TRBJ1-3; D is uncertain. The CDR3 totals 15 residues. Looked up from germline, CDR1 is GTSNPN and CDR2 is SVGIG (reference sequence). V was cut by 0 bases and J by 0 bases, with 9 bases left in between. CDR3 bases: TGTGCCTGGAGTGTACGCGGGGTCTCTGGAAACACCATATATTTT. This translates into CAWSVRGVSGNTIYF.

The rearrangement links TRBV7-2 to TRBJ2-5, with 8 bases lining up with TRBD1. Losses at the gene ends were 7 bases for V and 5 bases for J; bases not matched to a gene: 12. The V gene's germline CDR1 is SGHTA and CDR2 FQGNSA. The CDR3 covers 15 residues. DNA for the CDR3: TGTGCCAGCAACCTGAACAGGGGGAGAAGCGAGACCCAGTACTTC. Translation gives CASNLNRGRSETQYF.

The chain couples TRBV7-2 to TRBJ1-6; D perhaps matches TRBD1 (5 bases). The germline V gene encodes CDR1 SGHTA and CDR2 FQGNSA. Trimming pared 2 bases from V and 11 bases from J, leaving 10 bases between. This CDR3 has 13 residues. CDR3 nucleotide sequence: TGTGCCAGCAGCTTATCGGGGGAAACACCCCTCCACTTT. It codes for CASSLSGETPLHF.

V usage is TRBV11-2 and J usage is TRBJ2-1; D is ambiguous. Trimming removed 2 bases from V and 8 bases from J, with 13 bases in between. Germline lookup yields CDR1 SGHAT and CDR2 FQNNGV. The CDR3 is made up of 14 amino acids. CDR3 nucleotides: TGTGCCAGCAGCTTAACCCCCAGGACGGATGAGCAGTTCTTC. Translated: CASSLTPRTDEQFF.

The chain employs TRBV2 and TRBJ2-6, with 9 bases aligning to TRBD1. The CDR3 sequence is 20 residues long. CDR1 and CDR2 from the germline V gene are SNHLY and FYNNEI. The ends lost 8 bases at V and 1 base at J; junction bases unmatched: 18. In DNA, the CDR3 is TGTGCCAGCGAGGGGGACGCTGGGACAGGGAGTACGTCTGGGGCCAACGTCCTGACTTTC. As protein: CASEGDAGTGSTSGANVLTF.

The genes are TRBV9 and TRBJ2-1; D is unresolved. V shed 3 bases and J shed 10 bases, with 8 bases lying between them. This CDR3 comprises 11 residues. Germline V gene data show CDR1 as SGDLS and CDR2 as YYNGEE. DNA for the CDR3: TGTGCCAGCAGCGCCGGTGGAGAGCAGTTCTTC. Translating it yields CASSAGGEQFF. Supplemented by reference TRBV9 and TRBJ2-1, the full variable domain reads DSGVTQTPKHLITATGQRVTLRCSPRSGDLSVYWYQQSLDQGLQFLIQYYNGEERAKGNILERFSAQQFPDLHSELNLSSLELGDSALYFCASSAGGEQFFGPGTRLTVL.

The chain links TRBV6-5 to TRBJ2-3, with D uncertain. V dropped 4 bases and J dropped 0 bases, with 11 bases sitting between them. The CDR3 spans 15 residues. CDR1 is MNHEY and CDR2 is SVGAGI in the germline V gene. CDR3: CASSSYHPSTDTQYF. The CDR3 bases are TGTGCCAGCAGTTCTTACCACCCTAGCACAGATACGCAGTATTTT.

The chain uses TRBV5-1 and TRBJ1-1, with TRBD1 identical over 7 bases. From germline, CDR1 is SGHRS and CDR2 YFSETQ. V lost 5 bases to trimming and J lost 6 bases; unmatched junction nucleotides: 10. The CDR3 is 14 amino acids. CDR3 DNA sequence: TGCGCCAGCAGGTCGGGCCTACAGGGGCCTGAAGCTTTCTTT. Residues: CASRSGLQGPEAFF.

This sequence joins TRBV10-1 and TRBJ2-1; D gene ambiguous. In germline, CDR1 is WNHNN, CDR2 SYGVQD (reference sequence). V lost 0 bases to trimming and J lost 2 bases, with 8 bases between them. This CDR3 has 15 residues. The CDR3 DNA follows: TGCGCCAGCAGTGAGTCGAACCAACCCTACAATGAGCAGTTCTTC. Translation gives CASSESNQPYNEQFF.

This chain uses TRBV7-9 with TRBJ1-1; weak D call: TRBD1 (5 bases). The ends were cut back, 0 bases at V and 7 bases at J, with 9 bases in the middle. Germline loops: CDR1 SEHNR, CDR2 FQNEAQ (reference sequence). The CDR3 has 13 residues. The CDR3 nucleotides read TGTGCCAGCAGCTTAGCGCGGGGCAATGAAGCTTTCTTT. Amino acid sequence: CASSLARGNEAFF.

The chain is built from TRBV5-5 and TRBJ1-1; D possibly corresponds to TRBD1 (5 bases). This CDR3 comprises 14 residues. In germline, CDR1 is SGHKS, CDR2 YYEKEE (reference sequence). Trimming took off 1 base at V and 3 bases at J, with 10 bases between the two ends. The CDR3: CASSLWGVDTEAFF. The CDR3 DNA follows: TGTGCCAGCAGCTTGTGGGGCGTAGACACTGAAGCTTTCTTT.

V gene TRBV6-6 combines with J gene TRBJ1-1; unclear D gene. The CDR3 covers 16 residues. Looked up from germline, CDR1 is MNHNY and CDR2 is SVGAGI (reference sequence). Trimming removed 2 bases from V and 0 bases from J, with 13 bases in between. For the CDR3, the DNA is TGTGCCAGCAGTTACCCGACGGGCCCAATGAACACTGAAGCTTTCTTT. Encoded protein: CASSYPTGPMNTEAFF.

This clone was seen more than once but under ten times. The chain is built from TRBV7-9 and TRBJ1-2; D is unclear. The germline V gene has CDR1 SEHNR and CDR2 FQNEAQ (reference sequence). Trimming removed 8 bases from V and 5 bases from J, with 18 bases in between. This CDR3 is 14 amino acids long. CDR3 DNA: TGTGCCAGCGGGCGGCGATCGTCGGGGTATGGCTACACCTTC. Amino acids: CASGRRSSGYGYTF.

The J gene is TRBJ2-1, the V gene TRBV30; D is possibly TRBD2 (6 bases). The germline CDR1 and CDR2 sequences are GTSNPN and SVGIG (reference sequence). The CDR3 runs to 16 residues. The germline V and J ends were trimmed by 0 bases and 4 bases, with 16 bases remaining between them. The DNA of the CDR3 is TGTGCCTGGAGTGTATTGGGTCGGGGACTTTACAATGAGCAGTTCTTC. Protein: CAWSVLGRGLYNEQFF.

J is TRBJ2-7 and V is TRBV27, with 7 bases fitting TRBD2. CDR3 length: 13 residues. Germline CDR1 and CDR2: MNHEY and SMNVEV (reference sequence). With 4 bases clipped from V and 2 bases from J, the junction kept 2 bases outside the gene matches. Here the CDR3 reads CASSSGGTYEQYF. In nucleotides, the CDR3 is TGTGCCAGCAGTTCGGGGGGTACCTACGAGCAGTACTTC.

The CDR3 is CASSDREGSPLHF. As DNA, the CDR3 is TGTGCCAGCAGTGACAGGGAAGGTTCACCCCTCCACTTT. The chain joins TRBV28 to TRBJ1-6; 7 bases fit TRBD1. Germline CDR1 MDHEN, CDR2 SYDVKM. CDR3 length: 13 residues. The V and J ends lost 5 bases and 9 bases, in that order; junction bases with no gene match: 4. The variable domain in full, with the rest retrieved from reference TRBV28 and TRBJ1-6, is DVKVTQSSRYLVKRTGEKVFLECVQDMDHENMFWYRQDPGLGLRLIYFSYDVKMKEKGDIPEGYSVSREKKERFSLILESASTNQTSMYLCASSDREGSPLHFGNGTRLTVT.

Only one count was recorded for this clone. V is TRBV5-6 and J is TRBJ1-4; 8 positions agree with TRBD1. The CDR3 has 14 amino acids. Germline CDR1 and CDR2: SGHDT and YYEEEE. J was trimmed by 8 bases and V by 3 bases; bases with no gene match: 6. DNA of the CDR3: TGTGCCAGCAGCTCGGACAGGGAAATGGAAAAACTGTTTTTT. It encodes CASSSDREMEKLFF.